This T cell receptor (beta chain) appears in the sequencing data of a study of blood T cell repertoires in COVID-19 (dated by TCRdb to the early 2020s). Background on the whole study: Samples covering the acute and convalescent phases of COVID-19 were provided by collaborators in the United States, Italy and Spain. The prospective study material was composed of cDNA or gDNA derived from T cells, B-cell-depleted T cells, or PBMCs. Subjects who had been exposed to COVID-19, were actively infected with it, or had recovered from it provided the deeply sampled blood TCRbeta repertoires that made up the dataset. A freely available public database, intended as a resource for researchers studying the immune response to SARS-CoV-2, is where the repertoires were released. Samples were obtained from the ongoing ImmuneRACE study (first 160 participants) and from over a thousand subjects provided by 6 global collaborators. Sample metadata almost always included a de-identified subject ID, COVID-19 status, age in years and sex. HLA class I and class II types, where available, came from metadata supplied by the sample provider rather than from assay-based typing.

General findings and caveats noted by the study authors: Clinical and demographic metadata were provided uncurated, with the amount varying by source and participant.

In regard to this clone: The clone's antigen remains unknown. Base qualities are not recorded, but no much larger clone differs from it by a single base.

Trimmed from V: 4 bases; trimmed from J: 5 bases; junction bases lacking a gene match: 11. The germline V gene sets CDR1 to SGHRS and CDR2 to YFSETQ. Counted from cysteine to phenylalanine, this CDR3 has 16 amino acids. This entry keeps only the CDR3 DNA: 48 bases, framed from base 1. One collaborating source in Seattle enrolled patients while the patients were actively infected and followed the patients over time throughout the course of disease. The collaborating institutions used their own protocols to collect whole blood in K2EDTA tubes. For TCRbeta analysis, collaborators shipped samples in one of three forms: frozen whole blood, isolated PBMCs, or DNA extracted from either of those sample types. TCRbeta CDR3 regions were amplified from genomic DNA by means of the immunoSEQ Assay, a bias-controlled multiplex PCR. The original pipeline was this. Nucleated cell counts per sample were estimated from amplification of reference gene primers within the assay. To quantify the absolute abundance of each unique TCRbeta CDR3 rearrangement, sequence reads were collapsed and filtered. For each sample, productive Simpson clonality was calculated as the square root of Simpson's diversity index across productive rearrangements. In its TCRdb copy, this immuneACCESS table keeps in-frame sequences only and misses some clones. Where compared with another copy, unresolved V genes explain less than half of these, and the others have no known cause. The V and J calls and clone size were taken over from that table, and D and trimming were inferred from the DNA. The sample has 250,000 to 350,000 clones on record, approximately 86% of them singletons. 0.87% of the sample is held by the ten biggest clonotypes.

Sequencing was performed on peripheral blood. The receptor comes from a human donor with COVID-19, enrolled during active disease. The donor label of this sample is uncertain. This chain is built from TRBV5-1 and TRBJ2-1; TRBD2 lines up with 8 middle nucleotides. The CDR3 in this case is CASSPFASGLNNEQFF. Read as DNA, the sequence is TGCGCCAGCAGCCCCTTCGCTAGCGGGTTGAACAATGAGCAGTTCTTC.